The rows below give T cell receptor beta chains drawn from one sample of a study of Graves' ophthalmopathy and Graves' hyperthyroidism. One entry per CDR3 protein results from TCRdb running MiXCR on the multiplex PCR reads. The sample comprises approximately 1.2 million distinct CDR3 sequences, less than 45% of which are singletons, and approximately 10% rests with the top ten. The sequencing sample was made of peripheral blood or thyroid tissue (not recorded which). The receptor set was obtained from an adult man with Graves' hyperthyroidism. Each CDR3 is given with its conserved first and last residue. Fields, in order: V gene, clone size, D gene, J gene, CDR3 protein, CDR3 DNA. The D gene is left open where the match is weak. Some rows mark clone size as missing; the rest say once, few, many or name a class of expanded clone.

v_call: TRBV7-6
clone_size: many
d_call: NA
j_call: TRBJ2-2
cdr3_aa: CASSLSGVPGELFF
cdr3_nt: TGTGCCAGCAGCTTATCGGGGGTACCCGGGGAGCTGTTTTTT

v_call: TRBV9
clone_size: NA
d_call: TRBD1
j_call: TRBJ2-2
cdr3_aa: CASRPPGGPTGELFF
cdr3_nt: TGTGCCAGCAGGCCCCCAGGGGGCCCCACCGGGGAGCTGTTTTTT

v_call: TRBV5-4
clone_size: NA
d_call: NA
j_call: TRBJ1-1
cdr3_aa: CASSESRDGGSAFF
cdr3_nt: TGTGCCAGCAGCGAAAGCAGGGACGGGGGGTCGGCTTTCTTT

v_call: TRBV19
clone_size: few
d_call: NA
j_call: TRBJ2-2
cdr3_aa: CASSIHGTANTGELFF
cdr3_nt: TGTGCCAGTAGTATACATGGGACGGCGAACACCGGGGAGCTGTTTTTT

v_call: TRBV6-1
clone_size: few
d_call: NA
j_call: TRBJ1-2
cdr3_aa: CASSEIGFYGYTF
cdr3_nt: TGTGCCAGCAGTGAAATTGGATTCTATGGCTACACCTTC

v_call: TRBV7-2
clone_size: NA
d_call: NA
j_call: TRBJ1-1
cdr3_aa: CASSLTRIPGTEAFF
cdr3_nt: TGTGCCAGCAGCTTAACCCGAATTCCGGGTACTGAAGCTTTCTTT

v_call: TRBV10-3
clone_size: NA
d_call: TRBD1
j_call: TRBJ1-1
cdr3_aa: CATSPGQGKKSMNTEAFF
cdr3_nt: TGTGCCACCAGCCCGGGACAGGGGAAGAAAAGCATGAACACTGAAGCTTTCTTT

v_call: TRBV4-3
clone_size: few
d_call: TRBD2
j_call: TRBJ2-7
cdr3_aa: CASSQDWGLAETYEQYF
cdr3_nt: TGCGCCAGCAGCCAAGATTGGGGACTAGCGGAGACCTACGAGCAGTACTTC

v_call: TRBV20-1
clone_size: few
d_call: TRBD1
j_call: TRBJ1-2
cdr3_aa: CSARQGANGYTF
cdr3_nt: TGCAGTGCAAGACAGGGGGCCAATGGCTACACCTTC

v_call: TRBV19
clone_size: many
d_call: NA
j_call: TRBJ1-6
cdr3_aa: CASSSGSPLHF
cdr3_nt: TGTGCCAGTAGTTCGGGGTCACCCCTCCACTTT

v_call: TRBV5-1
clone_size: few
d_call: TRBD2
j_call: TRBJ2-5
cdr3_aa: CASKAGEETQYF
cdr3_nt: TGCGCCAGCAAAGCGGGAGAAGAGACCCAGTACTTC

v_call: TRBV12-3/TRBV12-4
clone_size: NA
d_call: TRBD1
j_call: TRBJ1-2
cdr3_aa: CASSPSGQPTLLYGYTF
cdr3_nt: TGTGCCAGCAGTCCCTCGGGACAGCCGACTTTACTCTATGGCTACACCTTC

v_call: TRBV6-5
clone_size: few
d_call: TRBD1
j_call: TRBJ1-1
cdr3_aa: CASSRRTGGTTEAFF
cdr3_nt: TGTGCCAGCAGTAGGCGAACAGGGGGTACCACTGAAGCTTTCTTT

v_call: TRBV14
clone_size: many
d_call: TRBD2
j_call: TRBJ2-7
cdr3_aa: CASSQAGLAGNYEQYF
cdr3_nt: TGTGCCAGCAGCCAAGCAGGATTAGCGGGTAACTACGAGCAGTACTTC

v_call: TRBV29-1
clone_size: many
d_call: NA
j_call: TRBJ1-4
cdr3_aa: CSVVFLGDTNEKLFF
cdr3_nt: TGCAGCGTTGTATTTCTGGGGGACACTAATGAAAAACTGTTTTTT

v_call: TRBV7-8
clone_size: NA
d_call: TRBD2
j_call: TRBJ2-7
cdr3_aa: CASSQAGWPREQYF
cdr3_nt: TGCGCCAGCAGCCAAGCGGGGTGGCCTCGGGAGCAGTACTTC

v_call: TRBV19
clone_size: NA
d_call: NA
j_call: TRBJ2-7
cdr3_aa: CASSRDTQTYEQYF
cdr3_nt: TGTGCCAGTAGTAGGGACACCCAAACCTACGAGCAGTACTTC

v_call: TRBV10-3
clone_size: NA
d_call: NA
j_call: TRBJ1-6
cdr3_aa: CAISDSLLHF
cdr3_nt: TGTGCCATCAGTGATTCACTCCTCCACTTT

v_call: TRBV30
clone_size: few
d_call: TRBD1
j_call: TRBJ1-1
cdr3_aa: CAWSWDRVFAEAFF
cdr3_nt: TGTGCCTGGAGCTGGGACAGGGTGTTCGCTGAAGCTTTCTTT

v_call: TRBV20-1
clone_size: few
d_call: NA
j_call: TRBJ1-5
cdr3_aa: CSAGGQLRNQPQHF
cdr3_nt: TGCAGTGCGGGGGGGCAGTTACGCAATCAGCCCCAGCATTTT

v_call: TRBV19
clone_size: many
d_call: NA
j_call: TRBJ1-5
cdr3_aa: CASSRDPGPINQPQHF
cdr3_nt: TGTGCCAGTAGTCGGGATCCGGGACCGATCAATCAGCCCCAGCATTTT

v_call: TRBV5-6
clone_size: many
d_call: TRBD2
j_call: TRBJ2-7
cdr3_aa: CATTTGTSVYEQYF
cdr3_nt: TGTGCCACAACGACCGGGACTAGCGTTTACGAGCAGTACTTC

v_call: TRBV15
clone_size: NA
d_call: NA
j_call: TRBJ1-2
cdr3_aa: CATSRDSAGGNYGYTF
cdr3_nt: TGTGCCACCAGCAGAGATTCCGCGGGCGGGAACTATGGCTACACCTTC

v_call: TRBV2
clone_size: NA
d_call: NA
j_call: TRBJ1-1
cdr3_aa: CASSEGGGKPEAFF
cdr3_nt: TGTGCCAGCAGTGAGGGAGGGGGAAAGCCTGAAGCTTTCTTT

v_call: TRBV20-1
clone_size: few
d_call: TRBD1
j_call: TRBJ1-2
cdr3_aa: CSPCHTRGRIIVDGYTF
cdr3_nt: TGCAGTCCTTGCCACACCAGGGGGCGTATTATAGTGGATGGCTACACCTTC

v_call: TRBV9
clone_size: NA
d_call: TRBD1
j_call: TRBJ1-6
cdr3_aa: CASSESGTGPNSPLHF
cdr3_nt: TGTGCCAGCAGCGAATCCGGGACAGGGCCGAATTCACCCCTCCACTTT

v_call: TRBV5-6
clone_size: few
d_call: NA
j_call: TRBJ1-1
cdr3_aa: CASSFLSTEAFF
cdr3_nt: TGTGCCAGCAGCTTTTTGTCCACTGAAGCTTTCTTT

v_call: TRBV7-9
clone_size: NA
d_call: NA
j_call: TRBJ2-3
cdr3_aa: CASTPTSGGTDTQYF
cdr3_nt: TGTGCCAGCACCCCAACCAGCGGTGGGACAGATACGCAGTATTTT

v_call: TRBV10-3
clone_size: few
d_call: NA
j_call: TRBJ1-3
cdr3_aa: CASSYAQSSGNTIYF
cdr3_nt: TGTGCCAGCAGTTACGCGCAGAGCTCTGGAAACACCATATATTTT

v_call: TRBV11-1
clone_size: NA
d_call: TRBD1
j_call: TRBJ1-2
cdr3_aa: CASSFSRTGIIYGYTF
cdr3_nt: TGTGCCAGCAGCTTCAGTCGGACAGGGATAATCTATGGCTACACCTTC

v_call: TRBV5-8
clone_size: few
d_call: NA
j_call: TRBJ1-3
cdr3_aa: CASSLAGWAGNTIYF
cdr3_nt: TGTGCCAGCAGCTTGGCCGGGTGGGCTGGAAACACCATATATTTT

v_call: TRBV11-2
clone_size: NA
d_call: TRBD1
j_call: TRBJ1-5
cdr3_aa: CASSSTGANQPQHF
cdr3_nt: TGTGCCAGCAGCTCGACAGGGGCGAATCAGCCCCAGCATTTT

v_call: TRBV2
clone_size: few
d_call: NA
j_call: TRBJ2-2
cdr3_aa: CASRNPWGTQNTGELFF
cdr3_nt: TGTGCCAGCAGGAACCCGTGGGGGACACAGAACACCGGGGAGCTGTTTTTT

v_call: TRBV7-8
clone_size: many
d_call: NA
j_call: TRBJ1-1
cdr3_aa: CASSPRDNTNTEAFF
cdr3_nt: TGTGCCAGCAGCCCGCGGGACAACACAAACACTGAAGCTTTCTTT

v_call: TRBV19
clone_size: NA
d_call: TRBD2
j_call: TRBJ2-2
cdr3_aa: CASSIEAGGPHGELFF
cdr3_nt: TGTGCCAGTAGTATAGAAGCGGGAGGGCCTCACGGGGAGCTGTTTTTT

v_call: TRBV12-3/TRBV12-4
clone_size: many
d_call: TRBD2
j_call: TRBJ2-5
cdr3_aa: CASKPGLAGETQYF
cdr3_nt: TGTGCCAGCAAACCGGGACTAGCGGGAGAGACCCAGTACTTC

v_call: TRBV7-9
clone_size: NA
d_call: NA
j_call: TRBJ2-7
cdr3_aa: CASSFSTSAGYEQYF
cdr3_nt: TGTGCCAGCAGCTTTAGTACGAGCGCGGGCTACGAGCAGTACTTC

v_call: TRBV29-1
clone_size: many
d_call: NA
j_call: TRBJ2-7
cdr3_aa: CSVGQSTYEQYF
cdr3_nt: TGCAGCGTTGGGCAGTCTACCTACGAGCAGTACTTC

v_call: TRBV5-1
clone_size: many
d_call: TRBD1
j_call: TRBJ2-7
cdr3_aa: CASSFGTGGSYEQYF
cdr3_nt: TGTGCCAGCAGTTTCGGGACAGGGGGCTCCTACGAGCAGTACTTC

v_call: TRBV9
clone_size: many
d_call: TRBD1
j_call: TRBJ2-7
cdr3_aa: CASSGTGGHEQYF
cdr3_nt: TGTGCCAGCAGCGGGACAGGGGGCCACGAGCAGTACTTC

v_call: TRBV11-2
clone_size: many
d_call: NA
j_call: TRBJ1-6
cdr3_aa: CASRWGSLNSPLHF
cdr3_nt: TGTGCCAGCCGATGGGGCAGTCTCAATTCACCCCTCCACTTT

v_call: TRBV7-9
clone_size: NA
d_call: TRBD1
j_call: TRBJ2-7
cdr3_aa: CASSLEQGFRLEQYF
cdr3_nt: TGTGCCAGCAGCTTAGAACAGGGGTTTCGCCTCGAGCAGTACTTC

v_call: TRBV10-3
clone_size: few
d_call: TRBD2
j_call: TRBJ2-3
cdr3_aa: CAISEPSGRLTDTQYF
cdr3_nt: TGTGCCATCAGTGAGCCCAGCGGGAGACTGACAGATACGCAGTATTTT

v_call: TRBV10-3
clone_size: NA
d_call: NA
j_call: TRBJ1-2
cdr3_aa: CAISEGGDNYGYTF
cdr3_nt: TGTGCCATCAGTGAGGGTGGGGACAACTATGGCTACACCTTC

v_call: TRBV19
clone_size: many
d_call: NA
j_call: TRBJ1-1
cdr3_aa: CASTLGGNTEAFF
cdr3_nt: TGTGCCAGTACCCTCGGAGGGAACACTGAAGCTTTCTTT

v_call: TRBV20-1
clone_size: many
d_call: NA
j_call: TRBJ1-4
cdr3_aa: CSARARTDSTNEKLFF
cdr3_nt: TGCAGTGCTAGAGCGCGGACGGACTCAACTAATGAAAAACTGTTTTTT

v_call: TRBV20-1
clone_size: few
d_call: NA
j_call: TRBJ2-7
cdr3_aa: CSASKGGGRGGEQYF
cdr3_nt: TGCAGTGCTAGTAAGGGTGGTGGGAGAGGGGGCGAGCAGTACTTC

v_call: TRBV6-5
clone_size: NA
d_call: NA
j_call: TRBJ2-5
cdr3_aa: CASTGQLNQETQYF
cdr3_nt: TGTGCCAGCACCGGACAGCTCAACCAAGAGACCCAGTACTTC

v_call: TRBV10-3
clone_size: many
d_call: TRBD1
j_call: TRBJ2-1
cdr3_aa: CAITGQGAYNEQFF
cdr3_nt: TGTGCCATCACCGGACAGGGTGCCTACAATGAGCAGTTCTTC

v_call: TRBV7-9
clone_size: many
d_call: NA
j_call: TRBJ1-2
cdr3_aa: CASSRPAGGRDGYTF
cdr3_nt: TGTGCCAGCAGCCGTCCCGCGGGGGGGAGGGATGGCTACACCTTC

v_call: TRBV28
clone_size: few
d_call: NA
j_call: TRBJ1-4
cdr3_aa: CASSWDDEKLFF
cdr3_nt: TGTGCCAGCAGTTGGGATGATGAAAAACTGTTTTTT

v_call: TRBV12-3/TRBV12-4
clone_size: NA
d_call: NA
j_call: TRBJ1-4
cdr3_aa: CASSPARRMDEKLFF
cdr3_nt: TGTGCCAGCAGTCCCGCCAGGAGGATGGATGAAAAACTGTTTTTT

v_call: TRBV12-3/TRBV12-4
clone_size: few
d_call: TRBD2
j_call: TRBJ2-2
cdr3_aa: CASRGRGIANTGELFF
cdr3_nt: TGTGCCAGCAGGGGGAGGGGTATCGCGAACACCGGGGAGCTGTTTTTT

v_call: TRBV7-9
clone_size: NA
d_call: NA
j_call: TRBJ2-7
cdr3_aa: CASISGGGSSYEQYF
cdr3_nt: TGTGCCAGCATCTCAGGGGGCGGGAGCTCCTACGAGCAGTACTTC

v_call: TRBV15
clone_size: many
d_call: NA
j_call: TRBJ1-5
cdr3_aa: CATTPLGQNQPQHF
cdr3_nt: TGTGCCACCACCCCGTTGGGGCAGAATCAGCCCCAGCATTTT

v_call: TRBV10-3
clone_size: NA
d_call: TRBD1
j_call: TRBJ1-6
cdr3_aa: CAIINDRGNGWNSPLHF
cdr3_nt: TGTGCCATTATCAATGACAGGGGAAATGGGTGGAATTCACCCCTCCACTTT